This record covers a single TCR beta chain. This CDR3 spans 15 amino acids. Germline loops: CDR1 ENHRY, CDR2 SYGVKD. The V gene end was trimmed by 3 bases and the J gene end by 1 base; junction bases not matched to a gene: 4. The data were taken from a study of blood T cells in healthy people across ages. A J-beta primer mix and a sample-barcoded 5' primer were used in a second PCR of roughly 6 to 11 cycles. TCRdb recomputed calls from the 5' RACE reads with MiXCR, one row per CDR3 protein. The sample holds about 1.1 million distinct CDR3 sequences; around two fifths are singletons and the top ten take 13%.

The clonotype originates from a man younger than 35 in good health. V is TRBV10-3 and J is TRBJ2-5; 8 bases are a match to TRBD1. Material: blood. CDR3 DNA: TGTGCCATCAGTGAATACAGGGGGAGCCAAGAGACCCAGTACTTC. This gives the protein CAISEYRGSQETQYF.